This entry lists 5 T cell receptor beta chains sequenced from one sample in a study of blood T cell repertoires in COVID-19. Assay: immunoSEQ multiplex PCR; the TCRdb copy retains only in-frame clones and omits some. The sample holds 300,000 to 400,000 clones, roughly 91% seen once. Sequencing was done on a sample of PBMCs or T cells enriched from blood (not recorded which). The receptor source for this set is a woman younger than 35 who had recovered from COVID-19.

This clone was observed a few times. The chain couples TRBV29-1 to TRBJ2-6, with a tentative D call TRBD1 (6 bases). V was shortened by 6 bases and J by 2 bases, with 26 bases between the two germline ends. The CDR3 spans 19 residues. Germline lookup yields CDR1 SQVTM and CDR2 ANQGSEA. The CDR3 reads CSVQFPGQKNRAGANVLTF. DNA for the CDR3: TGCAGCGTCCAATTTCCGGGACAAAAAAATCGGGCTGGGGCCAACGTCCTGACTTTC.

The genes are TRBV20-1 and TRBJ1-5; 11 nucleotides match TRBD1. Germline CDR1 reads DFQATT; CDR2 reads SNEGSKA (reference sequence). This CDR3 has 14 residues. The ends lost 3 bases at V and 6 bases at J; junction bases unmatched: 4. CDR3 DNA: TGCAGTGCTAGTATGGGACAGGGGGTTCAGCCCCAGCATTTT. Its translation: CSASMGQGVQPQHF.

The chain employs TRBV9 and TRBJ1-2; the D gene is possibly TRBD1 (6 bases). Germline CDR1 reads SGDLS; CDR2 reads YYNGEE. Trimming left V 2 bases short and J 0 bases short, with 11 bases between. This CDR3 is 15 amino acids long. CDR3 residues: CASSVNRAANYGYTF. CDR3 sequence (DNA): TGTGCCAGCAGCGTGAACAGGGCTGCTAACTATGGCTACACCTTC.

The J gene is TRBJ2-3, the V gene TRBV7-2, with TRBD2 identical over 14 bases. Trimming removed 4 bases from V and 1 base from J; junction bases left unmatched: 4. This CDR3 region has 17 residues. CDR1 and CDR2 from the germline V gene are SGHTA and FQGNSA. The CDR3 region has the DNA TGTGCCAGCAGCTCCGCGGGACTAGCGGGGGGCACAGATACGCAGTATTTT. Translation gives CASSSAGLAGGTDTQYF.

This clone showed up just once. The chain couples TRBV6-5 to TRBJ2-2, with a tentative D call TRBD1 (6 bases). This CDR3 spans 15 amino acids. V was trimmed by 1 base and J by 7 bases, leaving 13 bases between them. Germline-derived CDR1 and CDR2 are MNHEY and SVGAGI. CDR3 nucleotides: TGTGCCAGCAGTTACTACAGGGAAGTGGACGGGGAGCTGTTTTTT. Translating it yields CASSYYREVDGELFF.